This T cell receptor beta chain comes out of a study of blood T cell repertoires in COVID-19. Sequencing was performed with immunoSEQ multiplex PCR; in TCRdb, only in-frame clones are kept and a portion is missing. The sample includes 400,000 to 450,000 clones, 88% of them seen just once. The receptor was derived from a woman between 50 and 59 years old with COVID-19, enrolled during active disease. Sequencing input: peripheral blood.

Written as DNA, the CDR3 is TGCGCCAGCAGCTTGGGGACAGGGGCCGTCTACGAGCAGTACTTC. Translating it yields CASSLGTGAVYEQYF. The rearrangement links TRBV5-1 to TRBJ2-7, with 9 bases that match TRBD1. CDR1 SGHRS and CDR2 YFSETQ come from the germline V gene. V shed 0 bases, J shed 3 bases, and the junction held 4 bases outside the gene matches. The CDR3 extends over 15 amino acids.